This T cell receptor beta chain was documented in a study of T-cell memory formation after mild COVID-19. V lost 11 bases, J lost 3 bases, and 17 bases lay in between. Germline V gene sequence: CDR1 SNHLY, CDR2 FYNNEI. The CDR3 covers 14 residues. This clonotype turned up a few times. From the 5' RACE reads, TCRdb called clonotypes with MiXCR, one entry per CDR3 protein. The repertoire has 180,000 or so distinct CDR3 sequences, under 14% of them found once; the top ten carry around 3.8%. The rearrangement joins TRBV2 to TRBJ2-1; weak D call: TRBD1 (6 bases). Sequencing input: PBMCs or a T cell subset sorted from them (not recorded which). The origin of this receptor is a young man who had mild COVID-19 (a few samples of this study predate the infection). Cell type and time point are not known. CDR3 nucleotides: TGTGCCGGATTACAGGGAGCTGGCTACAATGAGCAGTTCTTC. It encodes CAGLQGAGYNEQFF.